This is a list of T cell receptor beta chains from one sample in a study of cytotoxic CD8 clonotypes in ibrutinib-treated CLL. Libraries were prepared by immunoSEQ multiplex PCR; TCRdb keeps only in-frame clonotypes and omits some of them. The data contain roughly 180,000 clones, over 60% of them seen just once; the ten biggest clones take up roughly 12%. The sample here was PBMCs, taken after 24 months of ibrutinib treatment. The origin of the receptors is a human donor with chronic lymphocytic leukemia. The CDR3 runs from the conserved cysteine through the conserved F or W. Each record gives: clone size, V gene, D gene, J gene, CDR3 DNA, CDR3 protein. A D gene is named only where the DNA matches it firmly. For some rows the clone size is stated as once, few or many, or as a class when expanded; others skip it.

NA	TRBV5-6	NA	TRBJ2-1	TGTGCCAGCAGCTTGGGAGCTAGCAGATCCTACAATGAGCAGTTCTTC	CASSLGASRSYNEQFF
NA	TRBV6-1	TRBD2	TRBJ2-1	TGTGCCATCAGTGTACTAGCGGGATCCTCCTCCTACAATGAGCAGTTCTTC	CAISVLAGSSSYNEQFF
NA	TRBV15	NA	TRBJ1-4	TGTGCCACCAGCAGATCTCTTGCAACTAATGAAAAACTGTTTTTT	CATSRSLATNEKLFF
NA	TRBV18	TRBD1	TRBJ2-6	TGTGCCAGCTCAATCACCGGGACAGGGGAAGATGCTGGGGCCAACGTCCTGACTTTC	CASSITGTGEDAGANVLTF
once	TRBV6-1	TRBD1	TRBJ1-2	TGTGCCAGCACCCTGGAGGGACAGAACTATGGCTACACCTTC	CASTLEGQNYGYTF
NA	TRBV5-4	NA	TRBJ1-4	TGTGCCAGCAGCCGAATAGGGGGAACTAATGAAAAACTGTTTTTT	CASSRIGGTNEKLFF
NA	TRBV29-1	NA	TRBJ2-5	TGCAGCGCCGGATGGGAGACCCAGTACTTC	CSAGWETQYF
NA	TRBV25-1	NA	TRBJ2-2	TGTGCCAGCAGTGAATCGGGGGAAACCGGGGAGCTGTTTTTT	CASSESGETGELFF
NA	TRBV27	TRBD1	TRBJ2-4	TGTGCCAGCAGTACCAACAGGGGGTCTATAAACATTCAGTACTTC	CASSTNRGSINIQYF
NA	TRBV5-4	TRBD1	TRBJ2-5	TGTGCCAGCAGCCAGGGACAGAAAAAAGAGACCCAGTACTTC	CASSQGQKKETQYF
NA	TRBV7-8	NA	TRBJ2-5	TGTGCCAGCAGCCCACAAGGGGGATCTCGCCAAGAGACCCAGTACTTC	CASSPQGGSRQETQYF
NA	TRBV5-1	NA	TRBJ2-7	TGCGCCAGCAGCGGCGGACAGTACTCCTACGAGCAGTACTTC	CASSGGQYSYEQYF
few	TRBV6-6	NA	TRBJ2-7	TGTGCCAGCAGTTACGAGACAGTCTACGAGCAGTACTTC	CASSYETVYEQYF
few	TRBV5-4	TRBD1	TRBJ1-4	TGTGCCAGCAGCCCATCCGGGACAGGGGACGAAAAACTGTTTTTT	CASSPSGTGDEKLFF
NA	TRBV28	NA	TRBJ2-7	TGTGCCAGCACCGGAGGCTGGGGCTCCTACGAGCAGTACTTC	CASTGGWGSYEQYF
few	TRBV30	NA	TRBJ1-1	TGTGCCTGGAGGCCCACGTACACTGAAGCTTTCTTT	CAWRPTYTEAFF
NA	TRBV13	NA	TRBJ2-1	TGTGCCAGCAGCCCTTCCTCAGGGGCGACCTACAATGAGCAGTTCTTC	CASSPSSGATYNEQFF
NA	TRBV6-4	TRBD2	TRBJ2-1	TGTGCCAGCAGTGACTGGGGGACTAGCGGGAACAGCTCCTACAATGAGCAGTTCTTC	CASSDWGTSGNSSYNEQFF
few	TRBV28	NA	TRBJ1-1	TGTGCCAGCAGTTTAGCCGGGTTCCAGGGGACTGAAGCTTTCTTT	CASSLAGFQGTEAFF
NA	TRBV5-4	TRBD1	TRBJ1-2	TGTGCCAGCAGCTTGGGACAGGGGATTTTGGACTATGGCTACACCTTC	CASSLGQGILDYGYTF
NA	TRBV11-2	NA	TRBJ2-1	TGTGCCAGCAGCTTTGGGCACAGCTCCTACAATGAGCAGTTCTTC	CASSFGHSSYNEQFF
NA	TRBV4-2	TRBD2	TRBJ2-3	TGTGCCAGCAGCCAAGATCGTCTAGCGGGAGGGCATCAGTATTTT	CASSQDRLAGGHQYF
once	TRBV4-3	NA	TRBJ1-1	TGCGCCAGCAGCCAAGATCTGGGCGGGACTACGAACACTGAAGCTTTCTTT	CASSQDLGGTTNTEAFF
NA	TRBV6-5	NA	TRBJ2-5	TGTGCCAGCAGTTCAGGGGGGGCCCAGTACTTC	CASSSGGAQYF
NA	TRBV5-4	NA	TRBJ2-7	TGTGCCAGCAGCCAAGAATACGGGCCTTACGAGCAGTACTTC	CASSQEYGPYEQYF
NA	TRBV7-8	NA	TRBJ2-1	TGTGCCAGCAGTACTGGGTCGGGCTACAATGAGCAGTTCTTC	CASSTGSGYNEQFF
once	TRBV27	TRBD2	TRBJ2-3	TGTGCCAGCAGTTTTTTAGCGGGCCTTGCCACAGATACGCAGTATTTT	CASSFLAGLATDTQYF
few	TRBV30	NA	TRBJ1-2	TGTGCCTGGAGCCCCACCAGAATAGCTAACTATGGCTACACCTTC	CAWSPTRIANYGYTF
NA	TRBV11-1	NA	TRBJ2-5	TGTGCCAGCAGCGCGGACAGAAGACAAGAGACCCAGTACTTC	CASSADRRQETQYF
NA	TRBV4-2	NA	TRBJ2-7	TGTGCCAGCAGCCCCTCCGGGAGTCGATACGAGCAGTACTTC	CASSPSGSRYEQYF
few	TRBV28	NA	TRBJ2-6	TGTGCCAGCACCAACTCTGGGGCCAACGTCCTGACTTTC	CASTNSGANVLTF
NA	TRBV25-1	NA	TRBJ2-2	TGTGCCAGTCAGAGCCCGACCGGGGAGCTGTTTTTT	CASQSPTGELFF
few	TRBV9	NA	TRBJ1-5	TGTGCCAGCAGCGTAAACTTGAATCAGCCCCAGCATTTT	CASSVNLNQPQHF
NA	TRBV12-5	TRBD1	TRBJ2-7	TGTGCTAGTGGTGGGGACAGCTCCTACGAGCAGTACTTC	CASGGDSSYEQYF
once	TRBV9	TRBD2	TRBJ2-7	TGTGCCAGCAGCGTTTCTCCGGGAGGTAGATACGAGCAGTACTTC	CASSVSPGGRYEQYF
NA	TRBV18	NA	TRBJ2-7	TGTGCCAGCTCACCAACGGGACAAACAATCTACGAGCAGTACTTC	CASSPTGQTIYEQYF
NA	TRBV5-1	NA	TRBJ1-2	TGCGCCAGCAGCTTGGGCATACCCAACTATGGCTACACCTTC	CASSLGIPNYGYTF
NA	TRBV27	NA	TRBJ1-5	TGTGCCAGCAGTTTGACGGAAAATCAGCCCCAGCATTTT	CASSLTENQPQHF
NA	TRBV5-4	TRBD2	TRBJ2-5	TGTGCCAGCAGCTTGACCGGGACTAGAGGCGAGACCCAGTACTTC	CASSLTGTRGETQYF
few	TRBV27	TRBD2	TRBJ2-2	TGTGCCAGCAGTTTAGCGGCGGGGGTTGGCACCGGGGAGCTGTTTTTT	CASSLAAGVGTGELFF
NA	TRBV28	NA	TRBJ2-7	TGTGCCAGCAGTTCTATGACTAGTATAGGCTACGAGCAGTACTTC	CASSSMTSIGYEQYF
NA	TRBV30	NA	TRBJ2-5	TGTGCCTGGAGTGACTACCCCCGAGACTCCCAAGAGACCCAGTACTTC	CAWSDYPRDSQETQYF
NA	TRBV2	NA	TRBJ2-7	TGTGCCAGCAGTGTCGACAGTGACGAGCAGTACTTC	CASSVDSDEQYF
NA	TRBV28	NA	TRBJ1-2	TGTGCCAGCAGGCGGACAGCGGATTACTATGGCTACACCTTC	CASRRTADYYGYTF
few	TRBV11-3	TRBD1	TRBJ2-1	TGTGCCAGCAGCTTGGGTAAAACAGGGGTGGTCTTCAATGAGCAGTTCTTC	CASSLGKTGVVFNEQFF
NA	TRBV5-4	NA	TRBJ2-3	TGTGCCAGCAGCGATGGTAGGGGCAGCACAGATACGCAGTATTTT	CASSDGRGSTDTQYF
NA	TRBV7-6	TRBD2	TRBJ2-2	TGTGCCAGCAGCCGAGGGACTAGCGGGAGGGCCTTTACCGGGGAGCTGTTTTTT	CASSRGTSGRAFTGELFF
few	TRBV4-1	TRBD1	TRBJ1-2	TGCGCCAGCAGCCAATGGGACAGTGAAGCCTATGGCTACACCTTC	CASSQWDSEAYGYTF
NA	TRBV4-3	NA	TRBJ1-1	TGCGCCAGCAGTCCATCGCAAAAGTGGCAGCTGAACACTGAAGCTTTCTTT	CASSPSQKWQLNTEAFF
NA	TRBV28	NA	TRBJ2-1	TGTGCCAGCCACTCCGCGGGGCGCCTCCACTCCTACAATGAGCAGTTCTTC	CASHSAGRLHSYNEQFF
once	TRBV6-5	TRBD2	TRBJ2-7	TGTGCCAGCAGTCCTAGCGGGAACTACGAGCAGTACTTC	CASSPSGNYEQYF
NA	TRBV4-3	NA	TRBJ1-2	TGCGCCAGCAGCCAAGATCGTAACAGGGCTATAACTAACTATGGCTACACCTTC	CASSQDRNRAITNYGYTF
NA	TRBV5-1	NA	TRBJ2-5	TGCGCCAGCAGCTTTTTAGGTTATGTGGCGGAGACCCAGTACTTC	CASSFLGYVAETQYF
few	TRBV29-1	NA	TRBJ2-6	TGCAGCGTTGAGATCCAGCCTGGGGCCAACGTCCTGACTTTC	CSVEIQPGANVLTF
NA	TRBV7-2	NA	TRBJ2-1	TGTGCCAGCAGGGGTGGATACAATGAGCAGTTCTTC	CASRGGYNEQFF